The 6 T cell receptor beta chains below all came from one sample that was sequenced in a study of cytomegalovirus exposure and HLA in healthy donors. This PCR relied on a set of 60 Vbeta primers and 13 Jbeta primers. Clones were read by immunoSEQ multiplex PCR, and TCRdb kept only the in-frame ones, dropping some. The sample holds roughly 130,000 clones, about 70% seen once. Input material: PBMCs. These receptors came from an older woman in good health and CMV-seropositive.

This clone has only a few counts. This sample also contains other DNA sequences that code for the same CDR3. The chain links TRBV6-5 to TRBJ2-7; TRBD1 aligns across 7 bases. CDR1 is MNHEY, CDR2 SVGAGI, per germline. J gave up 2 bases and V 5 bases, and 6 bases lay outside the gene matches. This CDR3 comprises 14 residues. The CDR3 DNA is TGTGCCAGCAGTCCCCGACAGGGAACCTACGAGCAGTACTTC. Its translation: CASSPRQGTYEQYF.

The J gene is TRBJ1-2, the V gene TRBV6-5; D is uncertain. The germline V and J ends were trimmed by 11 bases and 1 base, with 5 bases remaining between them. CDR3 size: 10 residues. Germline CDR1 reads MNHEY; CDR2 reads SVGAGI. The chain's CDR3 is CAAGNYGYTF. The CDR3 nucleotides read TGTGCCGCCGGTAACTATGGCTACACCTTC.

The chain recombines TRBV6-5 with TRBJ1-5; 7 bases fit TRBD1. The germline V gene encodes CDR1 MNHEY and CDR2 SVGAGI. V lost 8 bases and J lost 6; bases outside the gene matches: 10. The CDR3 sequence is 14 residues long. The CDR3 nucleotides read TGTGCCAGCTCCCGGGGACAGCTTGGTCAGCCCCAGCATTTT. The encoded protein is CASSRGQLGQPQHF.

J is TRBJ2-5 and V is TRBV5-6; the D gene is possibly TRBD1 (6 bases). V gave up 0 bases and J gave up 5 bases, with 14 bases separating them. This CDR3 is 15 amino acids long. In germline, CDR1 is SGHDT, CDR2 YYEEEE. CDR3 amino acids: CASSLGLGARETQYF. Here the CDR3 DNA reads TGTGCCAGCAGCTTGGGCCTGGGGGCAAGGGAGACCCAGTACTTC. Full variable domain (missing parts from reference TRBV5-6 and TRBJ2-5): DAGVTQSPTHLIKTRGQQVTLRCSPKSGHDTVSWYQQALGQGPQFIFQYYEEEERQRGNFPDRFSGHQFPNYSSELNVNALLLGDSALYLCASSLGLGARETQYFGPGTRLLVL.

The chain is built from TRBV18 and TRBJ2-7; the match to TRBD1 covers 9 bases. The CDR3 is made up of 14 amino acids. Trimming removed 4 bases from V and 2 bases from J; junction bases left unmatched: 3. Germline V CDR1 and CDR2: KGHSH, LQKENI. CDR3 sequence (DNA): TGTGCCAGCTCACAGGACAGGGGAACCTACGAGCAGTACTTC. Residues: CASSQDRGTYEQYF. Full variable domain (rest looked up from reference TRBV18 and TRBJ2-7): NAGVMQNPRHLVRRRGQEARLRCSPMKGHSHVYWYRQLPEEGLKFMVYLQKENIIDESGMPKERFSAEFPKEGPSILRIQQVVRGDSAAYFCASSQDRGTYEQYFGPGTRLTVT.

This clone was seen a few times. The V gene is TRBV7-2, the J gene TRBJ1-5, with D hard to call. The germline V gene has CDR1 SGHTA and CDR2 FQGNSA. V was pared by 3 bases and J by 7 bases, with 10 bases between. The CDR3 extends over 13 amino acids. CDR3 coding DNA: TGTGCCAGCAGCTTTCATGGGAGCCAGCCCCAGCATTTT. It codes for CASSFHGSQPQHF.